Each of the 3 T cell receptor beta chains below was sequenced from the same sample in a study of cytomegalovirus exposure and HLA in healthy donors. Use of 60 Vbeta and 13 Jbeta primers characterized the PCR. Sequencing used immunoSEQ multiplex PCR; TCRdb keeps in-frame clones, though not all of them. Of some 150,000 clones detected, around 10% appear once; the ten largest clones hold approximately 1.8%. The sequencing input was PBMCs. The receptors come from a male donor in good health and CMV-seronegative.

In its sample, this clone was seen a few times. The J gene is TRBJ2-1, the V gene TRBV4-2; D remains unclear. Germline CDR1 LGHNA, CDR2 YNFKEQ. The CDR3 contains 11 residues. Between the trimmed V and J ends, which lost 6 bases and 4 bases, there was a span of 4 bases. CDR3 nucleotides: TGTGCCAGCAGACTTTACAATGAGCAGTTCTTC. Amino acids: CASRLYNEQFF.

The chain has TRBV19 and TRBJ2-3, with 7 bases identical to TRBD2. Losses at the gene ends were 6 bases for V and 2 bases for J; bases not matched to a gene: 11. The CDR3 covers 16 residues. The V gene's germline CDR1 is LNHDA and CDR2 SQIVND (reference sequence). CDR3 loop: CASSFDGLAATDTQYF. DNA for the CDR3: TGTGCCAGTAGCTTCGATGGGCTAGCGGCCACAGATACGCAGTATTTT.

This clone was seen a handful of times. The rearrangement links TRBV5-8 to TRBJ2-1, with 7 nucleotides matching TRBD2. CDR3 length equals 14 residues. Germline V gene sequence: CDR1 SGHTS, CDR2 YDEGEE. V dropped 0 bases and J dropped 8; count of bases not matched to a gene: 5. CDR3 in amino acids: CASSLVSGFDEQFF. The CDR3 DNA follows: TGTGCCAGCAGCTTGGTTAGCGGGTTCGATGAGCAGTTCTTC.